These T cell receptor beta chains were read from a single sample in a study of T cell changes during pregnancy in multiple sclerosis. The data were produced by immunoSEQ multiplex PCR, yet TCRdb's version contains in-frame clones alone and is incomplete. The table shows roughly 120,000 clones, with roughly 92% occurring only once. The starting material was peripheral blood, obtained before pregnancy. Every receptor here comes from a female donor with multiple sclerosis, enrolled in a pregnancy study. Each CDR3 is given with its conserved first and last residue. Fields, in order: V gene, J gene, clone size, D gene, CDR3 protein, CDR3 DNA. A D gene is named only where the DNA matches it firmly. Some rows have no size entry. The others give once, few or many, or a class for an expanded clone.

TRBV9	TRBJ2-1	-	TRBD2	CASSVATVGGRSNEQFF	TGTGCCAGCAGCGTAGCCACAGTGGGAGGGAGGTCCAATGAGCAGTTCTTC
TRBV9	TRBJ1-3	-	-	CASSPRQSGGGNTIYF	TGTGCCAGCAGCCCCCGGCAGAGCGGGGGCGGAAACACCATATATTTT
TRBV27	TRBJ1-2	-	TRBD1	CASSPKDRGRHIGGYTF	TGTGCCAGCAGTCCAAAGGACAGGGGGCGCCATATTGGTGGCTACACCTTC
TRBV6-5	TRBJ2-3	few	-	CASSPRLVDTQYF	TGTGCCAGCAGTCCCCGACTCGTCGATACGCAGTATTTT
TRBV9	TRBJ2-1	-	TRBD2	CASSVPGGAGVYNEQFF	TGTGCCAGCAGCGTCCCGGGAGGAGCGGGGGTCTACAATGAGCAGTTCTTC
TRBV7-8	TRBJ1-2	once	-	CASSLEPRAAMGGYTF	TGTGCCAGCAGCTTAGAACCCAGGGCCGCAATGGGAGGCTACACCTTC
TRBV5-1	TRBJ1-4	-	-	CASSLGIPTGSNEKLFF	TGCGCCAGCAGCTTGGGGATACCCACGGGTAGTAATGAAAAACTGTTTTTT
TRBV19	TRBJ1-5	-	TRBD1	CASSTGLGQPQHF	TGTGCCAGCTCGACAGGGTTGGGCCAGCCCCAGCATTTT
TRBV2	TRBJ1-4	-	-	CASSEERAEGLFF	TGTGCCAGCAGTGAGGAAAGGGCGGAGGGCCTGTTTTTT
TRBV6-5	TRBJ1-2	-	TRBD1	CASKRQGGGYTF	TGTGCCAGCAAGCGACAGGGGGGGGGCTACACCTTC
TRBV7-3	TRBJ2-3	once	-	CASSLSAGYTDTQYF	TGTGCCAGCAGCTTATCAGCAGGGTACACAGATACGCAGTATTTT
TRBV28	TRBJ1-2	once	-	CASSSFERGYGYTF	TGTGCCAGCAGTTCTTTTGAAAGGGGCTATGGCTACACCTTC
TRBV5-6	TRBJ2-1	-	TRBD1	CASSLLQGAYNEQFF	TGTGCCAGCAGCTTACTACAGGGGGCGTACAATGAGCAGTTCTTC
TRBV18	TRBJ1-5	-	-	CASSPEGFNQPQHF	TGTGCCAGCTCACCGGAGGGTTTCAATCAGCCCCAGCATTTT
TRBV2	TRBJ1-6	few	-	CATRENSPLHF	TGTGCCACCAGGGAGAATTCACCCCTCCACTTT
TRBV2	TRBJ2-5	-	-	CASSDSRRLETQYF	TGTGCCAGCAGTGATTCAAGGAGGTTGGAGACCCAGTACTTC
TRBV11-2	TRBJ2-3	-	-	CASSLDGGHGDTQYF	TGTGCCAGCAGCTTAGACGGGGGGCACGGGGATACGCAGTATTTT
TRBV30	TRBJ2-1	-	-	CAWSVRRGSAWDEQFF	TGTGCCTGGAGTGTACGGAGGGGATCAGCTTGGGATGAGCAGTTCTTC
TRBV5-1	TRBJ1-5	-	-	CASSLGLGADQPQHF	TGCGCCAGCAGCTTGGGGCTGGGGGCCGATCAGCCCCAGCATTTT
TRBV2	TRBJ2-2	-	TRBD1	CASSENRGTGELFF	TGTGCCAGCAGTGAAAACAGGGGCACCGGGGAGCTGTTTTTT
TRBV9	TRBJ1-5	-	TRBD1	CASSVAGGNQPQHF	TGTGCCAGCAGCGTAGCAGGGGGAAATCAGCCCCAGCATTTT
TRBV6-4	TRBJ1-1	-	TRBD1	CASVGAKGAGTEAFF	TGTGCCAGCGTCGGGGCTAAGGGGGCAGGCACTGAAGCTTTCTTT
TRBV7-2	TRBJ2-1	-	TRBD2	CASSLYWTSGGSYNEQFF	TGTGCCAGCAGCTTATATTGGACTAGCGGGGGCTCCTACAATGAGCAGTTCTTC
TRBV7-2	TRBJ1-1	-	-	CASSLVPELLNTEAFF	TGTGCCAGCAGCTTAGTTCCTGAACTTTTGAACACTGAAGCTTTCTTT
TRBV9	TRBJ2-1	-	-	CASGRTSYNEQFF	TGTGCCAGCGGGAGAACTTCCTACAATGAGCAGTTCTTC
TRBV5-1	TRBJ2-3	-	TRBD2	CASSQRLAGGDTQYF	TGCGCCAGCAGCCAAAGGCTAGCGGGGGGAGATACGCAGTATTTT
TRBV11-2	TRBJ2-7	-	TRBD1	CASSLNRGLSYEQYF	TGTGCCAGCAGCTTAAACAGGGGGCTATCCTACGAGCAGTACTTC
TRBV10-3	TRBJ2-1	once	TRBD1	CAISEGDRAYNEQFF	TGTGCCATCAGTGAAGGGGACAGGGCCTACAATGAGCAGTTCTTC
TRBV9	TRBJ1-1	few	-	CASGTGTEAFF	TGTGCCAGCGGAACAGGCACTGAAGCTTTCTTT